This T cell receptor (beta chain) was captured in a study of blood T cell repertoires in COVID-19. The wider study: Samples representing acute and convalescent COVID-19 were sourced from the United States, Italy and Spain. The analysed material was cDNA or gDNA that came from T cells, B-cell-depleted T cells, or PBMCs.

The authors' processing: Amplification with reference gene primers provided the estimates of nucleated cell counts. Here immunoSEQ multiplex PCR was the method, and the copy in TCRdb shows in-frame clones only, minus some. The V and J calls and clone size come from that table; D and trimming were worked out from the DNA. The sample lists about 350,000 clones, over 80% occurring once. The V and J ends lost 2 bases and 4 bases, in that order; junction bases with no gene match: 1. The germline V gene has CDR1 MNHEY and CDR2 SVGEGT. The CDR3 is 14 residues long. Enrolled during active infection, Seattle patients were then followed longitudinally.

Sequenced input: peripheral blood. The V and J genes are TRBV6-2 or TRBV6-3 and TRBJ2-1; 8 positions match TRBD1. The receptor's source is a woman aged 45 to 65 with COVID-19, enrolled during active disease. The CDR3 sequence is CASSYQGAYNEQFF. The CDR3 nucleotides are TGTGCCAGCAGTTACCAGGGGGCTTACAATGAGCAGTTCTTC.